This T cell receptor beta chain was observed in a study of blood T cell repertoires in COVID-19. This CDR3 comprises 13 residues. The germline V gene encodes CDR1 SNHLY and CDR2 FYNNEI. V was cut by 7 bases and J by 11 bases, with 20 bases left in between. The repertoire was sequenced with immunoSEQ multiplex PCR; TCRdb's copy has only in-frame clones and lacks some. The table lists more than 400,000 clones, roughly nine tenths of them singletons. The origin of this receptor is a woman younger than 30 who had recovered from COVID-19. The chain recombines TRBV2 with TRBJ1-1, with D hard to call. The sequencing input was PBMCs or T cells enriched from blood (not recorded which). CDR3 in DNA: TGTGCCAGCATCCTACCCAGCGCGGGGTGGGCTTTCTTT. It yields the protein CASILPSAGWAFF. The full variable domain, completed using reference TRBV2 and TRBJ1-1, is EPEVTQTPSHQVTQMGQEVILRCVPISNHLYFYWYRQILGQKVEFLVSFYNNEISEKSEIFDDQFSVERPDGSNFTLKIRSTKLEDSAMYFCASILPSAGWAFFGQGTRLTVV.